This TCR beta chain is drawn from a study of T cell repertoires in cytomegalovirus infection. Turning to the study itself: CMV infection plus the matching HLA type was flagged by public TCR beta signatures.

TCRdb processed the reads anew with MiXCR; each CDR3 protein has one entry. This table has 800,000 to 950,000 distinct CDR3 sequences, approximately 32% appearing once. Regarding the study as a whole: Individuals carrying CMV plus the relevant HLA were identified by cumulative frequency of public TCR beta families.

Trimming took 3 bases from V and 2 from J, leaving 8 bases between them. CDR1 is MNHNS and CDR2 is SASEGT in the germline V gene. The CDR3 runs to 13 residues. About this clonotype: Its antigen is as yet unknown.

The specimen comprised cultured CD8+ T cells from PBMCs, sampled from culture after CMV antigen stimulation. This chain uses TRBV6-1 with TRBJ2-7, with no clear D. The clonotype originates from a human donor in good health (CMV status not recorded). Some clones in this sample may be carry-over from other donors' samples. CDR3 in amino acids: CASSETQTYEQYF. CDR3 DNA sequence: TGTGCCAGCAGTGAGACACAAACCTACGAGCAGTACTTC.